The clone carrying this TCR beta chain has ten or more counts. What it binds is not known. The source of the sample is a study of T cells in Graves' hyperthyroidism and ophthalmopathy. Study-level points and caveats: Peripheral blood also featured most of the thyroid clonotypes expanded above 0.001.

The CDR3 contains 15 residues. Between the trimmed V and J ends, which lost 5 bases and 3 bases, there was a span of 16 bases. From germline, CDR1 is MDHEN and CDR2 SYDVKM. Amplification yielded TCR beta CDR3 regions, with RNA transcripts as the source. Researchers ran a first-round RT-PCR on the TCR CDR3 using the HTBI primer set. TCRdb recomputed calls from the multiplex PCR reads with MiXCR, one row per CDR3 protein. The sample shows nearly 600,000 distinct CDR3 sequences, 11% to 15% of them seen only once. This sequence joins TRBV28 and TRBJ1-1, with D maybe TRBD1 (5 bases). The clonotype originates from a woman in her 30s with Graves' hyperthyroidism that later progressed to Graves' ophthalmopathy. The specimen was blood. The CDR3 region is CASSPQLRGDTEAFF. The CDR3 DNA reads as TGTGCCAGCAGTCCTCAACTAAGAGGGGACACTGAAGCTTTCTTT.